This T cell receptor (delta chain) was identified during a study of gamma-delta T cells after stem cell transplantation. In its sample, this clone was seen a few times. The TCRdb protein, from a much larger clone, departs from this DNA's translation at residue 3, likely by read error; the protein shown derives from the DNA. The CDR3 consists of 14 residues. Germline lookup yields CDR1 GEAIGNYY and CDR2 EKD. TCRdb re-identified clones in the RT-PCR reads via CATT. The repertoire includes about 1,700 delta-chain clones, roughly 2.1% of them detected once, and nearly 50% sits in the top ten. The receptor was isolated from a human donor. It is not recorded whose cells these are; they may come from a transplant donor. The chain couples TRDV2 to TRDJ1; tentatively, D is TRDD3 (5 bases). The sequenced sample was gamma-delta T cells. CDR3 nucleotide sequence: TGTGCCCGTGACGAACCTGGGCGGAACGATAAACTCATCTTT. Translation: CARDEPGRNDKLIF.